Presented here are 29 T cell receptor beta chains from one specimen sequenced in a study of a mutant IDH1 vaccine in newly diagnosed glioma. The time point denotes: week 5, during vaccination. The investigators gave 300 ug of mutant IDH1 20-mer peptide in each vaccine dose, together with topical imiquimod. For these receptors, no antigen is known. The repertoire was sequenced with immunoSEQ multiplex PCR; TCRdb's copy has only in-frame clones and lacks some. This sample has tens of thousands of clones, with about 86% found just once. This sample comprised PBMCs, obtained from a glioma patient whose treatment included an IDH1 peptide vaccine. The receptor source for this set is a woman between 50 and 59 years old with glioma.

The V call is TRBV18, the J call TRBJ1-1, with 7 bases identical to TRBD1. Looked up from germline, CDR1 is KGHSH and CDR2 is LQKENI. V shed 4 bases and J 4 bases; nucleotides not matched to a gene: 6. The CDR3 has 14 residues. This chain's CDR3 is CASSQTGQATEAFF. CDR3 nucleotide sequence: TGTGCCAGCTCACAAACTGGACAGGCCACTGAAGCTTTCTTT.

The chain uses TRBV7-9 and TRBJ1-2; 7 bases match TRBD1. The V and J ends lost 4 bases and 8 bases, in that order; junction bases with no gene match: 10. Germline V lookup: CDR1 SEHNR, CDR2 FQNEAQ (reference sequence). The CDR3 is 14 amino acids. The CDR3 protein is CASSSLTGAHGYTF. DNA for the CDR3: TGTGCCAGCAGCTCACTAACAGGGGCTCACGGCTACACCTTC.

The rearrangement joins TRBV5-4 to TRBJ2-7; either TRBD1 or TRBD2 may supply D (5 bases each). CDR1 and CDR2 (germline): SGHNT, YYREEE (reference sequence). Trimming left V 2 bases short and J 7 bases short, with 16 bases between. The CDR3 sequence is 14 residues long. The CDR3 sequence: CASSFRGGAGEQYF. As DNA, the CDR3 is TGTGCCAGCAGCTTCCGTGGGGGAGCAGGAGAGCAGTACTTC.

The chain couples TRBV6-5 to TRBJ1-1, with D uncertain. The germline V and J ends were trimmed by 10 bases and 0 bases, with 12 bases remaining between them. Germline V gene data show CDR1 as MNHEY and CDR2 as SVGAGI. CDR3 length: 13 residues. CDR3 protein: CATRVLMNTEAFF. In nucleotides, the CDR3 is TGTGCCACGAGGGTGCTCATGAACACTGAAGCTTTCTTT.

The V call is TRBV29-1, the J call TRBJ1-1; no reliable D call. Germline V gives CDR1 SQVTM, CDR2 ANQGSEA. V dropped 4 bases and J dropped 2 bases, with 5 bases sitting between them. The CDR3 has 11 amino acids. CDR3 in DNA: TGCAGCGTTGTCTTAAACACTGAAGCTTTCTTT. Translated, it gives CSVVLNTEAFF.

This rearrangement joins TRBV6-5 to TRBJ1-1, with D uncertain. Deletions cut 10 bases from V and 1 base from J, with 13 bases between. This CDR3 comprises 13 residues. Germline assignment: CDR1 MNHEY and CDR2 SVGAGI. The CDR3, as DNA: TGTGCCACCAAGAGGCAGGAGAACACTGAAGCTTTCTTT. Translation gives CATKRQENTEAFF.

The table lists this clone with a count of one. The chain links TRBV10-3 to TRBJ2-3, with a possible D match to TRBD1 (6 bases). The CDR3 runs to 13 residues. Germline V CDR1 and CDR2: ENHRY, SYGVKD. With 10 bases removed from V and 1 base from J, the gap between germline ends came to 12 bases. The CDR3 loop reads CATAKGGTDTQYF. The CDR3, as DNA: TGTGCCACCGCCAAGGGGGGCACAGATACGCAGTATTTT.

The chain combines TRBV6-5 with TRBJ1-6; 9 positions agree with TRBD1. Germline V lookup: CDR1 MNHEY, CDR2 SVGAGI. Trimming took 6 bases from V and 13 from J; bases not matched to a gene: 7. This CDR3 has 13 amino acids. The CDR3 spells CASRYRGPGPLHF. CDR3 nucleotides: TGTGCCAGCAGGTACAGGGGGCCAGGGCCCCTCCACTTT.

This clone has a single count. One end of the junction varies from germline; a read error may be responsible. The chain carries TRBV7-7 and TRBJ2-1, with D possibly matching TRBD2 (7 bases). Germline CDR1 and CDR2: SSHAT and FNYEAQ (reference sequence). This CDR3 has 18 residues. The chain's CDR3 is CASSLAAGAGSPYNEQFF. The CDR3 bases are TGTGCTAGCAGCTTGGCGGCGGGGGCGGGGAGTCCTTACAATGAGCAGTTCTTC.

This clone was found once. The V and J genes are TRBV7-9 and TRBJ1-3; D not resolved. Trimming removed 5 bases from V and 0 bases from J, with 11 bases in between. The germline V gene encodes CDR1 SEHNR and CDR2 FQNEAQ (reference sequence). CDR3 length equals 15 residues. The chain's CDR3 is CASSPWLLSGNTIYF. The CDR3 region has the DNA TGTGCCAGCAGCCCGTGGCTTCTCTCTGGAAACACCATATATTTT.

J is TRBJ2-7 and V is TRBV6-5, with 10 bases identical to TRBD1. The CDR3 is 15 amino acids. V shed 6 bases, J shed 6 bases, and the junction held 11 bases outside the gene matches. Germline lookup yields CDR1 MNHEY and CDR2 SVGAGI. CDR3 in amino acids: CASRLTGTGASEQYF. The CDR3 DNA reads TGTGCCAGCAGACTTACCGGGACAGGGGCCAGCGAGCAGTACTTC.

The V and J genes are TRBV7-9 and TRBJ1-1, with D unresolved. The CDR3 runs to 11 residues. V was cut by 0 bases and J by 8 bases, with 4 bases left in between. Germline V gene data show CDR1 as SEHNR and CDR2 as FQNEAQ (reference sequence). The CDR3 loop is CASSLAPEAFF. The CDR3 DNA reads as TGTGCCAGCAGCTTAGCGCCGGAAGCTTTCTTT.

The rearrangement links TRBV15 to TRBJ1-2; 7 bases are a match to TRBD1. Germline V lookup: CDR1 LNHNV, CDR2 YYDKDF (reference sequence). This CDR3 has 12 amino acids. Germline trimming cut 5 bases from V and 7 bases from J; bases unmatched to any gene: 4. CDR3 protein: CATSGGTVGYTF. The CDR3 coding sequence is TGTGCCACCAGCGGCGGGACAGTTGGCTACACCTTC.

This clone was counted a few times. The CDR3 spells CASSGGTTSPLHF. CDR3 bases: TGTGCCAGCAGTGGGGGAACTACCTCACCCCTCCACTTT. The chain carries TRBV6-1 and TRBJ1-6, with D hard to call. CDR1 MNHNS and CDR2 SASEGT come from the germline V gene. The CDR3 extends over 13 amino acids. The V gene lost 4 bases and the J gene lost 10 bases, with 11 bases spanning the gap.

The chain employs TRBV18 and TRBJ2-5; D remains unclear. Between the trimmed V and J ends, which lost 3 bases and 5 bases, there was a span of 7 bases. CDR3 length: 12 amino acids. In germline, CDR1 is KGHSH, CDR2 LQKENI. CDR3 loop: CASSPGRETQYF. The CDR3 DNA sequence: TGTGCCAGCTCACCCGGCCGGGAGACCCAGTACTTC.

The chain links TRBV6-1 to TRBJ2-7, with D unclear. Germline CDR1 and CDR2: MNHNS and SASEGT. The CDR3 loop spans 12 amino acids. Trimming took off 4 bases at V and 4 bases at J, with 8 bases between the two ends. The CDR3 nucleotides read TGTGCCAGCAGTGTTACGGTTTACGAGCAGTACTTC. Amino acid sequence: CASSVTVYEQYF.

The rearrangement joins TRBV6-1 to TRBJ2-2; D is unresolved. Deletions cut 10 bases from V and 1 base from J, with 16 bases between. This CDR3 is 15 amino acids long. Per the germline V gene, CDR1 is MNHNS and CDR2 is SASEGT. Written as DNA, the CDR3 is TGTGCCACCTCTCTATCAACACTGAACACCGGGGAGCTGTTTTTT. Amino acid sequence: CATSLSTLNTGELFF.

This clone has only a few counts. The chain links TRBV7-9 to TRBJ1-6; TRBD1 might be the D (5 bases). The CDR3 covers 14 residues. The V gene lost 10 bases and the J gene lost 9 bases, with 19 bases spanning the gap. The germline V gene has CDR1 SEHNR and CDR2 FQNEAQ (reference sequence). This CDR3 reads CATQGAGESSPLHF. CDR3 DNA: TGTGCCACCCAAGGCGCGGGGGAGAGTTCACCCCTCCACTTT.

Only a few counts were recorded for this clone. The J gene is TRBJ1-2, the V gene TRBV7-9; D remains ambiguous. The germline CDR1 and CDR2 sequences are SEHNR and FQNEAQ (reference sequence). The CDR3 sequence is 14 residues long. Trimming cost V 5 bases and J 4 bases, with 14 bases left between them. The CDR3 protein is CASSRDGVGYGYTF. CDR3 DNA sequence: TGTGCCAGCAGCAGAGACGGGGTGGGCTATGGCTACACCTTC.

The chain employs TRBV6-5 and TRBJ1-1; TRBD1 agrees at 11 bases. With V trimmed by 6 bases and J by 4 bases, 4 bases remained unmatched. CDR1 is MNHEY and CDR2 is SVGAGI in the germline V gene. This CDR3 spans 14 amino acids. The CDR3 bases are TGTGCCAGCAGGCTCGGGACAGGGGGCACTGAAGCTTTCTTT. Translated: CASRLGTGGTEAFF.

The chain combines TRBV19 with TRBJ2-3; 9 bases are shared with TRBD2. The ends lost 0 bases at V and 4 bases at J; junction bases unmatched: 5. Germline assignment: CDR1 LNHDA and CDR2 SQIVND (reference sequence). The CDR3 is 16 amino acids. In nucleotides, the CDR3 is TGTGCCAGTAGTATAGATGCGGGGGGGCAGGCAGATACGCAGTATTTT. Protein: CASSIDAGGQADTQYF. The complete variable domain, with remaining parts taken from reference TRBV19 and TRBJ2-3, reads DGGITQSPKYLFRKEGQNVTLSCEQNLNHDAMYWYRQDPGQGLRLIYYSQIVNDFQKGDIAEGYSVSREKKESFPLTVTSAQKNPTAFYLCASSIDAGGQADTQYFGPGTRLTVL.

This chain connects TRBV16 to TRBJ2-3; D tentatively fits TRBD1 or TRBD2 (5 bases each). This CDR3 comprises 16 residues. Germline CDR1 KGHSY, CDR2 FQNENV. V was pared by 1 base and J by 4 bases, with 15 bases between. CDR3 region: CASSQFGALGADTQYF. CDR3 sequence (DNA): TGTGCCAGCAGCCAATTCGGGGCGTTGGGGGCAGATACGCAGTATTTT.

The J gene is TRBJ2-7, the V gene TRBV9; TRBD1 matches at 7 bases. V shed 7 bases and J 3 bases; nucleotides not matched to a gene: 10. Per the germline V gene, CDR1 is SGDLS and CDR2 is YYNGEE. The CDR3 contains 14 residues. This chain's CDR3 is CASSTGTEFYEQYF. For the CDR3, the DNA is TGTGCCAGCTCCACCGGGACAGAGTTCTACGAGCAGTACTTC.

V and J are TRBV18 and TRBJ2-2; D perhaps matches TRBD2 (5 bases). The CDR3 consists of 14 residues. Trimming took off 2 bases at V and 2 bases at J, with 6 bases between the two ends. CDR1 and CDR2 from the germline V gene are KGHSH and LQKENI. CDR3 nucleotides: TGTGCCAGCTCACCAGAGGGAAACACCGGGGAGCTGTTTTTT. Protein: CASSPEGNTGELFF.

The chain uses TRBV27 and TRBJ1-1; D is ambiguous. Germline CDR1 MNHEY, CDR2 SMNVEV (reference sequence). V shed 2 bases and J shed 3 bases, with 10 bases lying between them. The CDR3 sequence is 14 residues long. CDR3 in DNA: TGTGCCAGCAGTTTACGGATATCCTACACTGAAGCTTTCTTT. It codes for CASSLRISYTEAFF.

The rearrangement uses TRBV18 and TRBJ1-1; possible D gene TRBD1, 6 bases. Germline V CDR1 and CDR2: KGHSH, LQKENI. Between the trimmed V and J ends, which lost 0 bases and 1 base, there was a span of 15 bases. CDR3 size: 17 residues. The CDR3 region has the DNA TGTGCCAGCTCACCACCAAAAAGCGGGACACCGAACACTGAAGCTTTCTTT. Translation: CASSPPKSGTPNTEAFF.

The DNA for the CDR3 is TGTGCCTCAGGGGGCTGGAGCAATCAGCCCCAGCATTTT. Translated: CASGGWSNQPQHF. The J gene is TRBJ1-5, the V gene TRBV19, with 8 bases that match TRBD1. J gave up 1 base and V 11 bases, and 4 bases lay outside the gene matches. CDR1 is LNHDA, CDR2 SQIVND, per germline (reference sequence). The CDR3 length is 13 residues.

The chain's CDR3 is CASSEALRLAGEQTQYF. Written as DNA, the CDR3 is TGTGCCAGCAGTGAAGCGCTTCGCCTAGCGGGCGAACAGACCCAGTACTTC. The chain employs TRBV6-1 and TRBJ2-5, with 8 bases identical to TRBD2. The CDR3 is 17 amino acids. Per the germline V gene, CDR1 is MNHNS and CDR2 is SASEGT. V lost 0 bases to trimming and J lost 6 bases; unmatched junction nucleotides: 12.

The genes are TRBV6-1 and TRBJ1-3, with D possibly TRBD1 on 5 matching bases. Germline V gene lookup returns CDR1 MNHNS and CDR2 SASEGT. The V end lost 2 bases, the J end lost 4 bases, and 12 bases lay between the germline ends. CDR3 length: 15 amino acids. The CDR3 DNA sequence: TGTGCCAGCAGTGAAAGAGGGGCGGGGGGAAACACCATATATTTT. Protein product: CASSERGAGGNTIYF.